The subject of this entry is one TCR beta chain. The antigen is unknown. Unstimulated Tregs (CD4+CD25+CD127-) and CD4+CD25- non-Tregs were sorted from PBMCs. This sample stems from a study of Tregs in tolerant kidney transplant recipients. Broader study findings: No direct test of biological reproducibility was done here. Activated donor B cell expansion appeared to reveal the most relevant donor-specific TCRbeta repertoire. The small number of patients limits these findings pending further validation.

Germline lookup yields CDR1 PRHDT and CDR2 FYEKMQ (reference sequence). Trimming left V 3 bases short and J 4 bases short, with 12 bases between. CDR3 length equals 14 residues. The method was immunoSEQ multiplex PCR; TCRdb's version includes in-frame clones alone and lacks a portion of them. Among about 14,000 clones listed, more than 80% were seen once. Sequencing input: CD8+ T cells from blood. The chain recombines TRBV13 with TRBJ1-2; the D gene is possibly TRBD1 (5 bases). The sequence came from a human donor in good health. For the CDR3, the DNA is TGTGCCAGCAGCTTCAAGGGACGGAGCTATGGCTACACCTTC. Amino acids: CASSFKGRSYGYTF. Complete variable domain (other parts from reference TRBV13 and TRBJ1-2): AAGVIQSPRHLIKEKRETATLKCYPIPRHDTVYWYQQGPGQDPQFLISFYEKMQSDKGSIPDRFSAQQFSDYHSELNMSSLELGDSALYFCASSFKGRSYGYTFGSGTRLTVV.